The subject of this entry is one T cell receptor beta chain. Preparation of the TCRbeta library involved a method that used unique molecular identifiers. TCRdb re-called the PCR reads through MiXCR, storing one row per CDR3 protein. The data show 300,000 to 400,000 distinct CDR3 sequences, about an eighth seen once. This entry is derived from a study of T-cell reconstitution after alpha-beta-depleted transplantation in children. Trimming removed 0 bases at V and 5 bases at J, with 14 bases between. The germline CDR1 and CDR2 sequences are LGHDT and YNNKEL (reference sequence). CDR3 length equals 16 residues.

The chain combines TRBV3-1 with TRBJ2-1; tentatively, D is TRBD2 (6 bases). Sequences were derived from PBMCs, sampled from the stem cell graft. The TCR sequence derives from a human donor who donated a stem cell graft to a child with Fanconi anemia. In DNA form, the CDR3 reads TGTGCCAGCAGCCAAGATCACGGCGGGGCCAACAATGAGCAGTTCTTC. Protein product: CASSQDHGGANNEQFF.